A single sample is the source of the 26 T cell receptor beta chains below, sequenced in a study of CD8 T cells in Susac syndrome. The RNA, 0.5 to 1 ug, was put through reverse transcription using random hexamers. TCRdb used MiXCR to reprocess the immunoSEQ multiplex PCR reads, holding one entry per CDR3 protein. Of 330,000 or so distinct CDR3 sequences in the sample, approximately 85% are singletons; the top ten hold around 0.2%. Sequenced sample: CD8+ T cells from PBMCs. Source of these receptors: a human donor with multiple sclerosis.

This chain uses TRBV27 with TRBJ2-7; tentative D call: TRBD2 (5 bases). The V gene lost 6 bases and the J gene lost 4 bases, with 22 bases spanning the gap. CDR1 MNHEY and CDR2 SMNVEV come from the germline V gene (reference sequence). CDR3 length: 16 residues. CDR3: CASRETGFGDFYEQYF. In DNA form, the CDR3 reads TGTGCCAGCAGGGAGACGGGGTTCGGAGATTTTTACGAGCAGTACTTC.

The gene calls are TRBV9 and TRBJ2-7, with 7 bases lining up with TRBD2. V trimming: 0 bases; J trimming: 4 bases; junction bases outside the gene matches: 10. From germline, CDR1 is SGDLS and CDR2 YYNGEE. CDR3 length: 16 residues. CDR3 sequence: CASSVAGRESPYEQYF. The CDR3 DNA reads TGTGCCAGCAGCGTAGCTGGGCGGGAGTCCCCTTACGAGCAGTACTTC.

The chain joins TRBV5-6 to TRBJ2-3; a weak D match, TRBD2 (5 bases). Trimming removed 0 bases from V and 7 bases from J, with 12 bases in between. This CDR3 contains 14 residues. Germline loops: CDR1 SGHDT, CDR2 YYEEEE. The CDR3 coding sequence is TGTGCCAGCAGCTTGGCTGGTAGCGCCAATACGCAGTATTTT. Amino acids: CASSLAGSANTQYF.

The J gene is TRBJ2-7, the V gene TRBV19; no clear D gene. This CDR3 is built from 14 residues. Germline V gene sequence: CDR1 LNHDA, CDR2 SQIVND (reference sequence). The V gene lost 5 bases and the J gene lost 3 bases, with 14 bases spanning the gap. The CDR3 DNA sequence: TGTGCCAGTAGTCACCCGGACGGGTTCTACGAGCAGTACTTC. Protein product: CASSHPDGFYEQYF.

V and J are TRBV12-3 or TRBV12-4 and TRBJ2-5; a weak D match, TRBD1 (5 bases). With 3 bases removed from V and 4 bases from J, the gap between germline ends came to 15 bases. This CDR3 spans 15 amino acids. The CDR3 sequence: CASSFAQGARETQYF. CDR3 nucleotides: TGTGCCAGCAGTTTCGCCCAGGGTGCGCGAGAGACCCAGTACTTC.

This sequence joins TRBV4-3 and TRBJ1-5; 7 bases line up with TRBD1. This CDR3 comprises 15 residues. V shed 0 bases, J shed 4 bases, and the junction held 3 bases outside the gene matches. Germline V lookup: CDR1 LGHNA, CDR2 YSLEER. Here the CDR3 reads CASSQDGTDNQPQHF. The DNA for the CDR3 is TGCGCCAGCAGCCAAGATGGGACAGATAATCAGCCCCAGCATTTT.

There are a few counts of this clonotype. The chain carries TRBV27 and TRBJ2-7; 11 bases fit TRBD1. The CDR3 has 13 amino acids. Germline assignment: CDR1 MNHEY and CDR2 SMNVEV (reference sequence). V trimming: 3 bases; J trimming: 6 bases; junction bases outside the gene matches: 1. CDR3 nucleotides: TGTGCCAGCAGTTTTGGGACAGGGGGCGAGCAGTACTTC. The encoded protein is CASSFGTGGEQYF.

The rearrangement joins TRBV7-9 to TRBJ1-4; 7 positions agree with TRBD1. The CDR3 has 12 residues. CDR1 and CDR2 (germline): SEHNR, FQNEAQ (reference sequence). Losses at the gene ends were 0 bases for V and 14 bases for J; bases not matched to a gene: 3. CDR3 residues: CASSLAAGGLFF. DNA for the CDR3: TGTGCCAGCAGCTTAGCGGCAGGGGGTCTGTTTTTT.

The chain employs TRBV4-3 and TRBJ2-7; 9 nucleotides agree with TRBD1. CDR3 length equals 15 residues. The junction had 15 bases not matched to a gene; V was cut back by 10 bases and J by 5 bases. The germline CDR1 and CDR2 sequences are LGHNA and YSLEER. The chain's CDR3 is CATRRDRADGNEQYF. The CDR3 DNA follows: TGCGCCACTCGTCGGGACAGGGCGGATGGGAACGAGCAGTACTTC.

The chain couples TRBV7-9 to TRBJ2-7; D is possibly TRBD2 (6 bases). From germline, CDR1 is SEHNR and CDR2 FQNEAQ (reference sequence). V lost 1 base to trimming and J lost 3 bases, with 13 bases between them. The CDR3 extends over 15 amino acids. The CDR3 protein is CASSLVISGLYEQYF. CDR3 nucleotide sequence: TGTGCCAGCAGCTTAGTTATTAGCGGACTCTACGAGCAGTACTTC.

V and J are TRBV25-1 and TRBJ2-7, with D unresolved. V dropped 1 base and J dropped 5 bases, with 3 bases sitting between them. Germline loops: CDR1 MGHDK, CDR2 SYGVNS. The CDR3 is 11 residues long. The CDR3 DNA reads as TGTGCCAGCAGTGAATTCGACGAGCAGTACTTC. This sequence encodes CASSEFDEQYF.

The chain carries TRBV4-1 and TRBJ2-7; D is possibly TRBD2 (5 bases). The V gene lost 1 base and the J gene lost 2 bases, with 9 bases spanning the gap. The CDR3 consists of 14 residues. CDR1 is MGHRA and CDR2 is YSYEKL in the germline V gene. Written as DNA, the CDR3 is TGCGCCAGCAGCCAAGTCCACGGGACCTACGAGCAGTACTTC. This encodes CASSQVHGTYEQYF.

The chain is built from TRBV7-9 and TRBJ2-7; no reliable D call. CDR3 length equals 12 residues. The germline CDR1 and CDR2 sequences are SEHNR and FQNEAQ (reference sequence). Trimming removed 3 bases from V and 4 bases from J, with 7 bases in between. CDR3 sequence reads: CASSFGPYEQYF. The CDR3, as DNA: TGTGCCAGCAGCTTCGGCCCGTACGAGCAGTACTTC.

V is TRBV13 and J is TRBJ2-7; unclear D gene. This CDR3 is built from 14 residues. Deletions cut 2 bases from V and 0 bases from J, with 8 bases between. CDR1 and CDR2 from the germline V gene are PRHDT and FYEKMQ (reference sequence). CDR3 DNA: TGTGCCAGCAGCTTATGGACCGACTCCTACGAGCAGTACTTC. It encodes CASSLWTDSYEQYF.

CDR3 nucleotide sequence: TGTGCCAGCAGTTGGGGGACTCCTACCCTCAATGAGCAGTTCTTC. It yields the protein CASSWGTPTLNEQFF. The rearrangement uses TRBV27 and TRBJ2-1, with a possible D match to TRBD2 (6 bases). From germline, CDR1 is MNHEY and CDR2 SMNVEV (reference sequence). There are 15 residues in the CDR3. Between the trimmed V and J ends, which lost 4 bases and 6 bases, there was a span of 16 bases.

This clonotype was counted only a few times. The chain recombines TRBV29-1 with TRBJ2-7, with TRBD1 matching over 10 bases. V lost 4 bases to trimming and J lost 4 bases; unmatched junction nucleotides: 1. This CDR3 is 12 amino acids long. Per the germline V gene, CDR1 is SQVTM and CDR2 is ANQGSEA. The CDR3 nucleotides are TGCAGCGTTGGACAGGGGGCTTACGAGCAGTACTTC. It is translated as CSVGQGAYEQYF.

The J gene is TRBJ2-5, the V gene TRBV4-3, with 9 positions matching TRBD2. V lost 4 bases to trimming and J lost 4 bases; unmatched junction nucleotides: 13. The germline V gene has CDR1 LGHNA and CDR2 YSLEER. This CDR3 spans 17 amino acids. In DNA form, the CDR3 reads TGCGCCAGCAGCCCTCGGATTCAGGCGGGAGGGCGAGAGACCCAGTACTTC. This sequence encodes CASSPRIQAGGRETQYF.

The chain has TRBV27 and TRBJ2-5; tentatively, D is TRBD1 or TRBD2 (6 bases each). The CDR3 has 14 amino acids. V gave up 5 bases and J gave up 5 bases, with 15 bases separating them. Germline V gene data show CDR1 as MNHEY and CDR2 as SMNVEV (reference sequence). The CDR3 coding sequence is TGTGCCAGCAGTCCCCGGAGGGGGGACGAGACCCAGTACTTC. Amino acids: CASSPRRGDETQYF.

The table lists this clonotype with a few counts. The CDR3 DNA follows: TGCGCCAGCAGCCACCTGACAGGGATGGGGGATCAGCCCCAGCATTTT. Its protein product is CASSHLTGMGDQPQHF. The chain links TRBV4-1 to TRBJ1-5; TRBD1 agrees at 7 bases. Germline lookup yields CDR1 MGHRA and CDR2 YSYEKL. The CDR3 is 16 amino acids. Unmatched junction bases numbered 10, after V lost 3 bases and J lost 5 bases.

The CDR3 here is CASSSRLAEAYNEQFF. In DNA, the CDR3 is TGTGCCAGCAGCTCCCGACTAGCGGAGGCCTACAATGAGCAGTTCTTC. The chain uses TRBV7-8 and TRBJ2-1; TRBD2 agrees at 9 bases. In germline, CDR1 is SGHVS, CDR2 FQNEAQ. The V segment lost 4 bases and the J segment 2 bases; nucleotides outside the gene matches: 6. The length of the CDR3 is 16 residues.

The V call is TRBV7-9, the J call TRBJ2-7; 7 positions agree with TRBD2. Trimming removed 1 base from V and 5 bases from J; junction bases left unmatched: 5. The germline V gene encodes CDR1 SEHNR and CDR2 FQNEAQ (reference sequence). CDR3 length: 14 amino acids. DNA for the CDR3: TGTGCCAGCAGCTTAGTGGCGGGAGAGGACGAGCAGTACTTC. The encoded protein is CASSLVAGEDEQYF.

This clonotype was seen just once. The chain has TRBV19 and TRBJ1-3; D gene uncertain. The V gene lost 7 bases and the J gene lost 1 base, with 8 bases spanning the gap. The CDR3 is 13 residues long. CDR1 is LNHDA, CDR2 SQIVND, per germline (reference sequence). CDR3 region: CASMKQSGNTIYF. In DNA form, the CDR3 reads TGTGCCAGTATGAAACAATCTGGAAACACCATATATTTT.

The CDR3 DNA reads TGTGCCAGCAGCCATAAGGATGAGGGAGCGAACACCGGGGAGCTGTTTTTT. Protein: CASSHKDEGANTGELFF. The genes are TRBV4-2 and TRBJ2-2; possible D gene TRBD2, 5 bases. Germline CDR1 is LGHNA and CDR2 is YNFKEQ. Trimming left V 3 bases short and J 0 bases short, with 14 bases between. This CDR3 comprises 17 residues.

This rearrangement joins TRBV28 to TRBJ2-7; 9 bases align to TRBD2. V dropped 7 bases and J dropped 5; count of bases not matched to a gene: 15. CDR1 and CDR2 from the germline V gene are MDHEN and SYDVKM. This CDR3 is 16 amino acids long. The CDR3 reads CASIPSGINLQNEQYF. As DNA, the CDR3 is TGTGCCAGCATTCCTAGCGGGATAAATCTTCAGAACGAGCAGTACTTC.

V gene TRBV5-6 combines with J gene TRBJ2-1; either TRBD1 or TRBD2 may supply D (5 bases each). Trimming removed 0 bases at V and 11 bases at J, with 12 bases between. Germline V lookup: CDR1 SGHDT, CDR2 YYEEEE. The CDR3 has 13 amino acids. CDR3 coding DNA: TGTGCCAGCAGCTTGGTACCGGGGCTCAAGCAGTTCTTC. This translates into CASSLVPGLKQFF.

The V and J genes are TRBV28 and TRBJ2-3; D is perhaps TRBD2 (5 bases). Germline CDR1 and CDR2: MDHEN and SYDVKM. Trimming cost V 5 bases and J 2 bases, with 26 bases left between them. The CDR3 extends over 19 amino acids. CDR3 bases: TGTGCCAGCAGTGGACTCGACTCTGCGTCAGTGATGTCCACAGATACGCAGTATTTT. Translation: CASSGLDSASVMSTDTQYF.